This TCR beta chain appears in the sequencing data of a study of T cells in localized non-small cell lung cancer. General observations from the study: Density of T cells in blood, when higher, went with longer overall survival. Sequencing, confined to only one tumor region, leaves heterogeneity possible. Clonality of T cells reached its maximum in uninvolved adjacent lung, surpassing tumor. Detection in adjacent lung was observed for a median around 59 of the top 100 tumor clones.

TCRdb keeps only in-frame clones here, not all; method: immunoSEQ multiplex PCR. The sample has about 46,000 clones, around 86% seen once. The J segment lost 3 bases and the V segment lost 5 bases, leaving 3 bases of the junction unmatched. The CDR3 sequence is 14 residues long. Germline CDR1 SEHNR, CDR2 FQNEAQ (reference sequence). Many counts were recorded for this clone. Its antigen is currently unknown. Source: peripheral blood mononuclear cells, taken before any cancer treatment. The receptor comes from a man between 40 and 70 years old with stage III lung adenocarcinoma. This chain connects TRBV7-9 to TRBJ2-7; 11 positions agree with TRBD2. As DNA, the CDR3 is TGTGCCAGCAGCCCTAGCGGGGGGCTCTACGAGCAGTACTTC. The encoded protein is CASSPSGGLYEQYF.